The 30 T cell receptor beta chains in this list originate from one sample, sequenced in a study of control samples from healthy donors and cancer patients. The table came from immunoSEQ multiplex PCR; TCRdb's copy has only in-frame clones and leaves some out. The sample lists over 100,000 clones, roughly 92% occurring once. The material sequenced was blood. Receptor source: a man between 18 and 35 years old in good health.

The gene calls are TRBV5-3 and TRBJ2-1; the D gene is possibly TRBD1 (6 bases). TRBV5-3 is given ORF status, its function remaining uncertain. This CDR3 comprises 17 residues. The ends were cut back, 0 bases at V and 2 bases at J, with 15 bases in the middle. Here the CDR3 reads CARSLGQADQTYNEQFF. For the CDR3, the DNA is TGTGCCAGAAGCTTGGGACAGGCTGATCAAACCTACAATGAGCAGTTCTTC.

The chain uses TRBV19 and TRBJ1-5; D is possibly TRBD1 (5 bases). V lost 7 bases to trimming and J lost 3 bases, with 25 bases between them. Looked up from germline, CDR1 is LNHDA and CDR2 is SQIVND (reference sequence). This CDR3 is built from 18 residues. In DNA form, the CDR3 reads TGTGCCAGTACCGACAACTCGGGGCAGGGATATACCAATCAGCCCCAGCATTTT. Encoded protein: CASTDNSGQGYTNQPQHF.

This sequence joins TRBV5-4 and TRBJ1-1; D not resolved. This CDR3 region has 15 residues. V lost 4 bases and J lost 0, with 13 bases in between. Germline V gene data show CDR1 as SGHNT and CDR2 as YYREEE (reference sequence). CDR3: CASSPLPGMNTEAFF. DNA for the CDR3: TGTGCCAGCAGCCCCCTACCGGGTATGAACACTGAAGCTTTCTTT.

The chain joins TRBV5-4 to TRBJ2-6, with D unresolved. Per the germline V gene, CDR1 is SGHNT and CDR2 is YYREEE (reference sequence). V gave up 2 bases and J gave up 3 bases, with 0 bases separating them. The CDR3 totals 12 residues. The CDR3 region is CASSFGANVLTF. CDR3 DNA sequence: TGTGCCAGCAGCTTTGGGGCCAACGTCCTGACTTTC. The full variable domain, completed using reference TRBV5-4 and TRBJ2-6, is ETGVTQSPTHLIKTRGQQVTLRCSSQSGHNTVSWYQQALGQGPQFIFQYYREEENGRGNFPPRFSGLQFPNYSSELNVNALELDDSALYLCASSFGANVLTFGAGSRLTVL.

The rearrangement uses TRBV13 and TRBJ2-1, with D unclear. The germline V and J ends were trimmed by 4 bases and 6 bases, with 13 bases remaining between them. Germline V gene sequence: CDR1 PRHDT, CDR2 FYEKMQ (reference sequence). This CDR3 comprises 14 residues. In DNA, the CDR3 is TGTGCCAGCAGCTCCCCCCGAGGAAGCAATGAGCAGTTCTTC. Its translation: CASSSPRGSNEQFF.

The chain uses TRBV9 and TRBJ2-5, with 9 bases aligning to TRBD1. The CDR3 totals 16 residues. The V gene's germline CDR1 is SGDLS and CDR2 YYNGEE. With 3 bases clipped from V and 2 bases from J, the junction kept 8 bases outside the gene matches. The CDR3 sequence: CASSGLQGAWQETQYF. In DNA form, the CDR3 reads TGTGCCAGCAGCGGCCTACAGGGGGCGTGGCAAGAGACCCAGTACTTC.

The chain recombines TRBV11-2 with TRBJ2-3; 7 nucleotides match TRBD2. The ends lost 5 bases at V and 4 bases at J; junction bases unmatched: 12. The CDR3 sequence is 16 residues long. The germline V gene has CDR1 SGHAT and CDR2 FQNNGV. CDR3: CASSPGKGLIADTQYF. CDR3 nucleotides: TGTGCCAGCAGCCCCGGGAAGGGACTAATAGCAGATACGCAGTATTTT.

V is TRBV7-9 and J is TRBJ1-2; TRBD1 matches at 7 bases. The V and J ends lost 3 bases and 0 bases, in that order; junction bases with no gene match: 4. CDR3 length: 15 residues. Germline values: CDR1 SEHNR, CDR2 FQNEAQ (reference sequence). CDR3 loop: CASSLAGQPNYGYTF. CDR3 bases: TGTGCCAGCAGCTTGGCGGGACAGCCTAACTATGGCTACACCTTC.

This chain links TRBV5-6 with TRBJ1-3, with D unresolved. The V gene's germline CDR1 is SGHDT and CDR2 YYEEEE. CDR3 length equals 15 residues. The V end was cut by 2 bases, the J end by 0 bases, with 9 bases between. In nucleotides, the CDR3 is TGTGCCAGCAGCTTCGACTGGGACTCTGGAAACACCATATATTTT. Protein product: CASSFDWDSGNTIYF.

The chain joins TRBV27 to TRBJ1-2, with D maybe TRBD1 (6 bases). CDR3 length: 12 residues. With 2 bases removed from V and 7 bases from J, the gap between germline ends came to 8 bases. The germline CDR1 and CDR2 sequences are MNHEY and SMNVEV (reference sequence). DNA for the CDR3: TGTGCCAGCAGTTTAGAGGGGGTTGGCTACACCTTC. It yields the protein CASSLEGVGYTF.

This clone was seen just once. The chain combines TRBV5-1 with TRBJ2-5; 7 bases map to TRBD1. CDR3 size: 15 residues. Germline assignment: CDR1 SGHRS and CDR2 YFSETQ. The trim removed 2 bases at V and 4 bases at J, leaving 8 bases unmatched. CDR3 coding DNA: TGCGCCAGCAGCTTCCGGGACAGAGGAGGAGAGACCCAGTACTTC. This encodes CASSFRDRGGETQYF. Variable domain in full (rest from reference TRBV5-1 and TRBJ2-5): KAGVTQTPRYLIKTRGQQVTLSCSPISGHRSVSWYQQTPGQGLQFLFEYFSETQRNKGNFPGRFSGRQFSNSRSEMNVSTLELGDSALYLCASSFRDRGGETQYFGPGTRLLVL.

This chain connects TRBV6-5 to TRBJ1-3; tentative D call: TRBD1 (5 bases). The CDR3 spans 14 residues. The germline gives CDR1 MNHEY, CDR2 SVGAGI. Trimming took 2 bases from V and 4 from J, leaving 9 bases between them. CDR3 residues: CASSYLGGGNTIYF. The CDR3 DNA sequence: TGTGCCAGCAGTTACCTGGGGGGGGGAAACACCATATATTTT.

The V call is TRBV30, the J call TRBJ1-4; no firm D call. The germline gives CDR1 GTSNPN, CDR2 SVGIG (reference sequence). The CDR3 runs 14 residues. V shed 1 base and J shed 0 bases, with 6 bases lying between them. The CDR3 sequence: CAWSDDSTNEKLFF. CDR3 bases: TGTGCCTGGAGTGACGATTCAACTAATGAAAAACTGTTTTTT.

The rearrangement joins TRBV7-9 to TRBJ2-7; D is perhaps TRBD1 or TRBD2 (5 bases each). This CDR3 has 14 amino acids. Trimming pared 6 bases from V and 6 bases from J, leaving 18 bases between. Germline V gene data show CDR1 as SEHNR and CDR2 as FQNEAQ (reference sequence). CDR3 nucleotide sequence: TGTGCCAGCAGTTCGGGACCCGGAGGACTCGAGCAGTACTTC. This translates into CASSSGPGGLEQYF. Together with reference TRBV7-9 and TRBJ2-7, the CDR3 gives the full variable domain: DTGVSQNPRHKITKRGQNVTFRCDPISEHNRLYWYRQTLGQGPEFLTYFQNEAQLEKSRLLSDRFSAERPKGSFSTLEIQRTEQGDSAMYLCASSSGPGGLEQYFGPGTRLTVT.

This sequence joins TRBV19 and TRBJ1-4; D may be TRBD1 (5 bases). CDR1 is LNHDA, CDR2 SQIVND, per germline (reference sequence). The CDR3 runs 15 residues. With 4 bases removed from V and 7 bases from J, the gap between germline ends came to 16 bases. CDR3 in DNA: TGTGCCAGTAGTAAAAGAGGCTCTGGGGGTGAAAAACTGTTTTTT. Amino acids: CASSKRGSGGEKLFF.

The DNA of the CDR3 is TGTGCCAGCAGCTCAAGACAGATATCCTATGGCTACACCTTC. Translated, it gives CASSSRQISYGYTF. This rearrangement joins TRBV5-6 to TRBJ1-2; possibly TRBD1 for D (5 bases). Looked up from germline, CDR1 is SGHDT and CDR2 is YYEEEE. This CDR3 is built from 14 residues. Trimming stripped 3 bases from V and 4 bases from J, with 13 bases between.

This clone has a single count. The chain has TRBV6-5 and TRBJ1-5, with 7 bases aligning to TRBD1. The J segment lost 7 bases and the V segment lost 4 bases, leaving 4 bases of the junction unmatched. Per germline, CDR1 MNHEY and CDR2 SVGAGI. This CDR3 comprises 13 residues. The CDR3 protein is CASSFDRAQPQHF. The CDR3, as DNA: TGTGCCAGCAGTTTTGACAGGGCACAGCCCCAGCATTTT.

The chain links TRBV27 to TRBJ2-1; D gene ambiguous. Germline V gene lookup returns CDR1 MNHEY and CDR2 SMNVEV (reference sequence). Deletions cut 3 bases from V and 8 bases from J, with 5 bases between. The CDR3 loop spans 11 amino acids. The CDR3 here is CASSFGDEQFF. The DNA of the CDR3 is TGTGCCAGCAGTTTCGGCGATGAGCAGTTCTTC.

The chain has TRBV6-5 and TRBJ2-5, with 7 bases matching TRBD2. This CDR3 is 14 amino acids long. Germline V gene sequence: CDR1 MNHEY, CDR2 SVGAGI. The trim removed 7 bases at V and 9 bases at J, leaving 14 bases unmatched. The CDR3 loop reads CASIYLAGRRSQYF. CDR3 DNA sequence: TGTGCCAGCATCTACTTGGCCGGGAGGAGATCCCAGTACTTC.

This clone was seen a single time. This sequence joins TRBV12-3 or TRBV12-4 and TRBJ2-2; no clear D. This CDR3 has 13 amino acids. Trimming shortened V by 3 bases and J by 6 bases, and 8 bases separated the two germline ends. The CDR3 here is CASSFGNPGELFF. In nucleotides, the CDR3 is TGTGCCAGCAGTTTTGGAAACCCCGGGGAGCTGTTTTTT.

V usage is TRBV4-2 and J usage is TRBJ1-3; no clear D. Germline V gene sequence: CDR1 LGHNA, CDR2 YNFKEQ. CDR3 length: 15 residues. V was pared by 1 base and J by 0 bases, with 7 bases between. The CDR3 DNA is TGTGCCAGCAGCCAAGCAGCGAGCTCTGGAAACACCATATATTTT. Protein product: CASSQAASSGNTIYF.

This chain connects TRBV27 to TRBJ1-4; D is perhaps TRBD1 (6 bases). This CDR3 is 14 amino acids long. Trimming removed 5 bases at V and 4 bases at J, with 11 bases between. CDR1 and CDR2 (germline): MNHEY, SMNVEV (reference sequence). DNA of the CDR3: TGTGCCAGCAGTCGGAGACAGGTTAATGAAAAACTGTTTTTT. Its translation: CASSRRQVNEKLFF. Using reference TRBV27 and TRBJ1-4 for the parts outside the CDR3, the full variable domain is EAQVTQNPRYLITVTGKKLTVTCSQNMNHEYMSWYRQDPGLGLRQIYYSMNVEVTDKGDVPEGYKVSRKEKRNFPLILESPSPNQTSLYFCASSRRQVNEKLFFGSGTQLSVL.

The rearrangement uses TRBV9 and TRBJ2-5; the match to TRBD1 covers 7 bases. The germline V gene has CDR1 SGDLS and CDR2 YYNGEE. This CDR3 region has 13 residues. The J segment lost 10 bases and the V segment lost 4 bases, leaving 10 bases of the junction unmatched. Here the CDR3 reads CASSTRETGIQYF. CDR3 nucleotide sequence: TGTGCCAGCAGCACCCGAGAGACAGGGATCCAGTACTTC.

V gene TRBV19 combines with J gene TRBJ2-3; weak D call: TRBD2 (5 bases). Germline CDR1 reads LNHDA; CDR2 reads SQIVND (reference sequence). The V end was cut by 7 bases, the J end by 2 bases, with 10 bases between. This CDR3 contains 13 residues. In DNA form, the CDR3 reads TGTGCCAGTAAACTGACTACCACAGATACGCAGTATTTT. Amino acid sequence: CASKLTTTDTQYF.

The chain combines TRBV2 with TRBJ1-4; D is undetermined. The ends were cut back, 4 bases at V and 4 bases at J, with 7 bases in the middle. The CDR3 totals 13 residues. Germline lookup yields CDR1 SNHLY and CDR2 FYNNEI. The chain's CDR3 is CASSGRINEKLFF. As DNA, the CDR3 is TGTGCCAGCAGTGGGCGGATTAATGAAAAACTGTTTTTT.

This chain uses TRBV2 with TRBJ2-5; TRBD1 matches 8 bases. The CDR3 is 13 residues long. Losses at the gene ends were 7 bases for V and 4 bases for J; bases not matched to a gene: 5. From germline, CDR1 is SNHLY and CDR2 FYNNEI. CDR3 nucleotide sequence: TGTGCCAGCACCACAGGGGGTATAGAGACCCAGTACTTC. Translation gives CASTTGGIETQYF.

The rearrangement uses TRBV3-1 (or the pseudogene TRBV3-2) and TRBJ1-3, with a tentative D call TRBD1 (6 bases). V lost 1 base and J 0 bases, leaving 7 bases between the germline ends. The CDR3 is made up of 15 amino acids. CDR1 and CDR2 from the germline V gene are LGHDT and YNNKEL (reference sequence). The CDR3 reads CASSQGQASGNTIYF. For the CDR3, the DNA is TGTGCCAGCAGCCAAGGACAGGCCTCTGGAAACACCATATATTTT.

The chain recombines TRBV29-1 with TRBJ1-4, with D hard to call. Trimming shortened V by 7 bases and J by 0 bases, and 9 bases separated the two germline ends. The CDR3 length is 13 residues. In germline, CDR1 is SQVTM, CDR2 ANQGSEA. The CDR3 region is CSAYDATNEKLFF. The CDR3 bases are TGCAGCGCATACGACGCAACTAATGAAAAACTGTTTTTT.

The chain joins TRBV10-3 to TRBJ1-1; unclear D gene. Germline values: CDR1 ENHRY, CDR2 SYGVKD. The CDR3 has 13 residues. Trimming took off 3 bases at V and 0 bases at J, with 5 bases between the two ends. The CDR3 coding sequence is TGTGCCATCAGTGACAGCCTGAACACTGAAGCTTTCTTT. Translated, it gives CAISDSLNTEAFF.

The chain links TRBV5-1 to TRBJ1-5; perhaps TRBD1 as D (6 bases). The CDR3 contains 20 residues. V lost 4 bases and J 3 bases, leaving 29 bases between the germline ends. The germline V gene has CDR1 SGHRS and CDR2 YFSETQ. CDR3 loop: CASSPNYGQLWREVNQPQHF. The CDR3 bases are TGCGCCAGCAGCCCGAACTACGGACAGCTCTGGCGTGAGGTCAATCAGCCCCAGCATTTT.